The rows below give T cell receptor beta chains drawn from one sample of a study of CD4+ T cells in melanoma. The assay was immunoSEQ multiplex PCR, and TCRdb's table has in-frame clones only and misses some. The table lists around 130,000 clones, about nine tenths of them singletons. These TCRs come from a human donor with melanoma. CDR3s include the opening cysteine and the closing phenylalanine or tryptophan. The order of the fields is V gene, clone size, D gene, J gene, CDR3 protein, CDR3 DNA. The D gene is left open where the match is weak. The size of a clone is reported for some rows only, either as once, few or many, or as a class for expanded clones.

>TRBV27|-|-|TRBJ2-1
CASSLDSPGAGMLNNEQFF
TGTGCCAGCAGTTTAGATTCGCCAGGGGCTGGCATGTTGAACAATGAGCAGTTCTTC
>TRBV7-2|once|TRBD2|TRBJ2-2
CASSDGLAGGTGELFF
TGTGCCAGCAGCGACGGACTAGCGGGGGGAACCGGGGAGCTGTTTTTT
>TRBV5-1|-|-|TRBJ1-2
CASSVDLDGYTF
TGCGCCAGCAGCGTCGACTTGGATGGCTACACCTTC
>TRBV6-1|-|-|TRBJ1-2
CASRLNNYGYTF
TGTGCCAGCAGGTTAAATAACTATGGCTACACCTTC
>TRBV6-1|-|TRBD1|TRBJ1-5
CASREGTGNNQPQHF
TGTGCCAGCAGGGAAGGGACAGGGAATAATCAGCCCCAGCATTTT
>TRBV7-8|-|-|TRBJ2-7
CASSSPKQGGTYEQYF
TGTGCCAGCAGCTCCCCTAAACAGGGAGGAACCTACGAGCAGTACTTC
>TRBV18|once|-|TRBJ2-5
CASSPLAQETQYF
TGTGCCAGCTCACCTTTAGCCCAAGAGACCCAGTACTTC
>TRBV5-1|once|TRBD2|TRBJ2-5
CASSPGSSGAQETQYF
TGCGCCAGCAGCCCCGGGTCTAGCGGGGCCCAAGAGACCCAGTACTTC
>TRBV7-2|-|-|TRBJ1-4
CARIPTWPREKLFF
TGTGCCAGGATTCCCACCTGGCCCCGGGAAAAACTGTTTTTT
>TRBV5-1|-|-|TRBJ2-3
CASSLFGSPTDTQYF
TGCGCCAGCAGCTTGTTCGGCAGCCCCACAGATACGCAGTATTTT
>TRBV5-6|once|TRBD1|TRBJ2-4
CASSSGQGRLAKNIQYF
TGTGCCAGCAGCTCGGGACAGGGGCGACTAGCCAAAAACATTCAGTACTTC
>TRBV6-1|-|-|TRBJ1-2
CASSEWQSPGGGYTF
TGTGCCAGCAGTGAATGGCAGTCCCCGGGGGGGGGCTACACCTTC
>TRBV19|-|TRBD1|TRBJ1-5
CAAWTGGTQPQHF
TGTGCCGCCTGGACAGGGGGCACTCAGCCCCAGCATTTT
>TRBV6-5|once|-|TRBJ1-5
CASRRDLNQPQHF
TGTGCCAGCAGAAGGGACCTCAATCAGCCCCAGCATTTT
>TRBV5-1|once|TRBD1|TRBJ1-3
CASSWDRSYSGNTIYF
TGCGCCAGCAGCTGGGACAGGTCCTACTCTGGAAACACCATATATTTT
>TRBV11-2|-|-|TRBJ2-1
CASSLDEQFF
TGTGCCAGCAGCCTAGATGAGCAGTTCTTC
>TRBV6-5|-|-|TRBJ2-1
CASSYSTSYNEQFF
TGTGCCAGCAGTTACTCGACTAGTTACAATGAGCAGTTCTTC
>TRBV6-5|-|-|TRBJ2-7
CASSPQDGPYEQYF
TGTGCCAGCAGCCCTCAGGACGGACCCTACGAGCAGTACTTC
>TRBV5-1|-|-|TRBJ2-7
CASSLDFYEQYF
TGCGCCAGCAGCTTGGACTTTTACGAGCAGTACTTC
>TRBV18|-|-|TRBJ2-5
CASSPKLEETQYF
TGTGCCAGCTCACCTAAATTAGAAGAGACCCAGTACTTC
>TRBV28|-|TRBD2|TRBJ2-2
CASTLAGSPGELFF
TGTGCCAGCACCCTAGCGGGGTCCCCCGGGGAGCTGTTTTTT
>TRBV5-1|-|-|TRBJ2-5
CASSFADSPRETQYF
TGCGCCAGCAGCTTCGCGGACAGCCCTCGGGAGACCCAGTACTTC
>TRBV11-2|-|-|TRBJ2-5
CANSRDLGETQYF
TGTGCCAATTCTAGGGACCTGGGAGAGACCCAGTACTTC
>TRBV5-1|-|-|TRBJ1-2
CASSLGTKDYGYTF
TGCGCCAGCAGCTTGGGGACGAAAGACTATGGCTACACCTTC
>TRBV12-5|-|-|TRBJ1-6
CASGLVRGQTDSPLHF
TGTGCTAGTGGTTTGGTACGAGGACAGACCGATTCACCCCTCCACTTT
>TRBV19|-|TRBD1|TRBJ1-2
CASTELGDRVGYGYTF
TGTGCCAGTACCGAGTTGGGGGACAGGGTTGGCTATGGCTACACCTTC
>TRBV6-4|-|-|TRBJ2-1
CASSEREPDNEQFF
TGTGCCAGCAGTGAGAGGGAACCAGACAATGAGCAGTTCTTC
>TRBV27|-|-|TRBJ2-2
CASSFLNTGELFF
TGTGCCAGCAGTTTCCTGAACACCGGGGAGCTGTTTTTT
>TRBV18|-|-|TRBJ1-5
CASSPLRDQPQHF
TGTGCCAGCTCACCACTAAGGGATCAGCCCCAGCATTTT
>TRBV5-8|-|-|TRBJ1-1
CASSLYEEAFF
TGTGCCAGCAGCTTGTACGAGGAAGCTTTCTTT
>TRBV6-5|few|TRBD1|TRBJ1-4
CASRGTGSEKLFF
TGTGCCAGCAGGGGGACAGGGAGTGAAAAACTGTTTTTT
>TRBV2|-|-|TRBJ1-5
CASSLETSNQPQHF
TGTGCCAGCAGTTTGGAGACCTCCAATCAGCCCCAGCATTTT
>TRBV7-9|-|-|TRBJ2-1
CASRYSGTDGEQFF
TGTGCCAGCAGATATAGCGGGACAGACGGAGAGCAGTTCTTC
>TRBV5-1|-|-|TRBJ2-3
CASSLALGAQRDTQYF
TGCGCCAGCAGCTTGGCCCTCGGGGCCCAACGGGATACGCAGTATTTT
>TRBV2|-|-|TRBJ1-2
CASSRNADGYTF
TGTGCCAGCTCCAGGAACGCAGATGGCTACACCTTC
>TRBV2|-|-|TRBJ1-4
CASSVGGTTNEKLFF
TGTGCCAGCAGTGTTGGGGGAACGACTAATGAAAAACTGTTTTTT
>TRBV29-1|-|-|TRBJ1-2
CSVAWQGYGYTF
TGCAGCGTTGCTTGGCAGGGCTATGGCTACACCTTC
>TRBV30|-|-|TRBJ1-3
CAWSEPYSGNTIYF
TGTGCCTGGAGTGAGCCTTACTCTGGAAACACCATATATTTT
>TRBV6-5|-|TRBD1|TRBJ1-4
CASSSPGQGNEKLFF
TGTGCCAGCAGTTCTCCGGGACAGGGTAATGAAAAACTGTTTTTT
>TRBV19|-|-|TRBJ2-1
CASSIDHILRHNEQFF
TGTGCCAGTAGTATAGATCACATCCTACGGCACAATGAGCAGTTCTTC
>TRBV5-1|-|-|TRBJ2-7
CASSLGSILNEQYF
TGCGCCAGCAGCTTGGGAAGTATTTTGAACGAGCAGTACTTC
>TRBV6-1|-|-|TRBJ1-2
CASSENGRTYGYTF
TGTGCCAGCAGTGAAAACGGACGAACCTATGGCTACACCTTC
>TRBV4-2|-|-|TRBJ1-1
CASSQPPSEGARMNTEAFF
TGTGCCAGCAGCCAACCCCCCTCGGAGGGAGCCCGAATGAACACTGAAGCTTTCTTT
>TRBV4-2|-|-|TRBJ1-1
CASSQERQLNTEAFF
TGTGCCAGCAGCCAAGAACGACAGCTGAACACTGAAGCTTTCTTT
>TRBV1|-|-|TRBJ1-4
CTSSQDALRPRRREKLFF
TGCACCAGCAGCCAAGATGCTCTCAGGCCAAGGCGAAGGGAAAAACTGTTTTTT
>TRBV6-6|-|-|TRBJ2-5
CASSGTQETQYF
TGTGCCAGCTCCGGGACGCAAGAGACCCAGTACTTC
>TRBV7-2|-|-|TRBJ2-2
CASSLALADGELFF
TGTGCCAGCAGCTTAGCACTAGCAGACGGGGAGCTGTTTTTT
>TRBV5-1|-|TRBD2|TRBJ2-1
CASRSGDPYNEQFF
TGCGCCAGCAGGAGCGGGGACCCATACAATGAGCAGTTCTTC
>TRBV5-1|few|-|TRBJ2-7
CASSSTSSYEQYF
TGCGCCAGCAGCTCCACTAGCTCCTACGAGCAGTACTTC
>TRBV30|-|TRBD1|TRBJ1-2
CAWTPGQVYGYTF
TGTGCCTGGACCCCCGGACAGGTCTATGGCTACACCTTC
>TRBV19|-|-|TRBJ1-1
CASSISGTAMRAFF
TGTGCCAGTAGTATATCGGGGACTGCAATGCGGGCTTTCTTT
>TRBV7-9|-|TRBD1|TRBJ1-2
CASSVTGADGYTF
TGTGCCAGCAGCGTGACAGGGGCGGATGGCTACACCTTC
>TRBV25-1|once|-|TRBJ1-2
CASSGLRPGYTF
TGTGCCAGCAGTGGACTAAGGCCCGGCTACACCTTC
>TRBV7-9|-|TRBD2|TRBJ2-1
CASSPTDGGATNEQFF
TGTGCCAGCAGCCCGACCGACGGGGGGGCCACCAATGAGCAGTTCTTC
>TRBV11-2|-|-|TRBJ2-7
CASSLVRGPTYYEQYF
TGTGCCAGCAGCTTAGTTCGGGGGCCGACCTACTACGAGCAGTACTTC
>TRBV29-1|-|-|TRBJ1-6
CSVGDGYSPLHF
TGCAGCGTTGGGGACGGATATTCACCCCTCCACTTT
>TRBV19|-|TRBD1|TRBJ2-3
CASSMYRGLNTDTQYF
TGTGCCAGTAGTATGTACAGGGGGCTCAACACAGATACGCAGTATTTT